A selection of T cell receptor beta chains follows, all from one sample in a study of blood T cell repertoires in COVID-19. The assay was immunoSEQ multiplex PCR, and TCRdb's table has in-frame clones only and misses some. Counted here are fewer than 350,000 clones, 85% to 90% occurring once; the ten biggest clones make up about 1.7%. Input material: PBMCs or T cells enriched from blood (not recorded which). Receptors were obtained from a young woman with acute COVID-19. Both conserved end residues are part of each CDR3. The D gene is left open where the match is weak. Some rows have no size entry. The others give once, few or many, or a class for an expanded clone.

clone_size: -; d_call: TRBD1; v_call: TRBV6-4; cdr3_length: 15; j_call: TRBJ2-7; cdr3_nt: TGTGCCAGCAGTGACGAGAGACAGGGGTCCCGCGAGCAGTACTTC; cdr3_aa: CASSDERQGSREQYF
clone_size: -; d_call: -; v_call: TRBV6-5; cdr3_length: 14; j_call: TRBJ1-1; cdr3_nt: TGTGCCAGCAGTTACTTAGGGGAGAACACTGAAGCTTTCTTT; cdr3_aa: CASSYLGENTEAFF
clone_size: once; d_call: TRBD2; v_call: TRBV11-2; cdr3_length: 16; j_call: TRBJ2-1; cdr3_nt: TGTGCCAGCAGCTCTATTAGCGGGACTACCTACAATGAGCAGTTCTTC; cdr3_aa: CASSSISGTTYNEQFF
clone_size: -; d_call: -; v_call: TRBV30; cdr3_length: 14; j_call: TRBJ2-1; cdr3_nt: TGTGCCTGGAGTGACGGGAGATCCTACAATGAGCAGTTCTTC; cdr3_aa: CAWSDGRSYNEQFF
clone_size: -; d_call: -; v_call: TRBV7-8; cdr3_length: 13; j_call: TRBJ2-1; cdr3_nt: TGTGCCAGCAGCCCCAGGGTGCTCAATGAGCAGTTCTTC; cdr3_aa: CASSPRVLNEQFF
clone_size: -; d_call: TRBD2; v_call: TRBV4-3; cdr3_length: 16; j_call: TRBJ2-4; cdr3_nt: TGCGCCAGCAGCCGGACTAGCGGGCTAGCCAAAAACATTCAGTACTTC; cdr3_aa: CASSRTSGLAKNIQYF
clone_size: -; d_call: TRBD1; v_call: TRBV10-3; cdr3_length: 15; j_call: TRBJ1-1; cdr3_nt: TGTGCCATCAGCCAAAGGGGACAGGGGAACACTGAAGCTTTCTTT; cdr3_aa: CAISQRGQGNTEAFF
clone_size: few; d_call: -; v_call: TRBV5-1; cdr3_length: 15; j_call: TRBJ2-2; cdr3_nt: TGCGCCAGCAGCTTGGCCGCGCTTTACACCGGGGAGCTGTTTTTT; cdr3_aa: CASSLAALYTGELFF
clone_size: -; d_call: -; v_call: TRBV20-1; cdr3_length: 11; j_call: TRBJ2-7; cdr3_nt: TGCAGTGGCACGGAGGGTTACGAGCAGTACTTC; cdr3_aa: CSGTEGYEQYF
clone_size: -; d_call: TRBD2; v_call: TRBV13; cdr3_length: 16; j_call: TRBJ2-2; cdr3_nt: TGTGCCAGCAGACCCTTTAGCGGGAGGGGTACCGGGGAGCTGTTTTTT; cdr3_aa: CASRPFSGRGTGELFF
clone_size: -; d_call: -; v_call: TRBV18; cdr3_length: 16; j_call: TRBJ2-3; cdr3_nt: TGTGCCAGCTCACCTTTGGGAGTGTCGGACACAGATACGCAGTATTTT; cdr3_aa: CASSPLGVSDTDTQYF
clone_size: -; d_call: -; v_call: TRBV5-6; cdr3_length: 14; j_call: TRBJ2-7; cdr3_nt: TGTGCCAGCAGCTTGATAGGGGCTAGCTACGAGCAGTACTTC; cdr3_aa: CASSLIGASYEQYF
clone_size: -; d_call: -; v_call: TRBV19; cdr3_length: 14; j_call: TRBJ1-1; cdr3_nt: TGTGCCAGTAGCAGTCCGGCAGGGCCCCAGGAAGCTTTCTTT; cdr3_aa: CASSSPAGPQEAFF
clone_size: -; d_call: TRBD1; v_call: TRBV5-1; cdr3_length: 15; j_call: TRBJ1-6; cdr3_nt: TGCGCCAGCAGCAAAGGACAGGGTAACGGTTCACCCCTCCACTTT; cdr3_aa: CASSKGQGNGSPLHF
clone_size: -; d_call: -; v_call: TRBV10-3; cdr3_length: 14; j_call: TRBJ1-5; cdr3_nt: TGTGCCATCGCGGAAGACTATAGCAATCAGCCCCAGCATTTT; cdr3_aa: CAIAEDYSNQPQHF
clone_size: -; d_call: -; v_call: TRBV3-1/TRBV3-2; cdr3_length: 14; j_call: TRBJ2-7; cdr3_nt: TGTGCCAGCAGCCCTAGTAGACTAGTAGGAGAGCAGTACTTC; cdr3_aa: CASSPSRLVGEQYF
clone_size: few; d_call: TRBD1; v_call: TRBV7-2; cdr3_length: 15; j_call: TRBJ2-1; cdr3_nt: TGTGCCAGCAGCTACGACAGGGGAGGATACAATGAGCAGTTCTTC; cdr3_aa: CASSYDRGGYNEQFF